These 15 T cell receptor beta chains originate from one sample sequenced in a study of blood T cell repertoires in COVID-19. Assay used: immunoSEQ multiplex PCR; TCRdb lists only in-frame clones, some missing. The sample has 98,000 or so clones, under 85% seen once. Sequenced material: peripheral blood. Receptors were obtained from a woman in her 70s with acute or convalescent COVID-19.

V and J are TRBV30 and TRBJ1-1; D uncertain. The germline CDR1 and CDR2 sequences are GTSNPN and SVGIG (reference sequence). The V end was cut by 2 bases, the J end by 7 bases, with 8 bases between. This CDR3 region has 11 residues. CDR3 protein: CAWSNRYEAFF. Here the CDR3 DNA reads TGTGCCTGGAGTAATAGATATGAAGCTTTCTTT.

V and J are TRBV18 and TRBJ2-1; 11 positions match TRBD2. The junction had 7 bases not matched to a gene; V was cut back by 3 bases and J by 9 bases. The germline CDR1 and CDR2 sequences are KGHSH and LQKENI. This CDR3 is built from 15 residues. CDR3 loop: CASSPPGLAVSEQFF. The CDR3 DNA follows: TGTGCCAGCTCACCCCCGGGACTAGCGGTGAGTGAGCAGTTCTTC.

Here the CDR3 reads CASSGTSGSRGTDTQYF. The CDR3 DNA reads as TGTGCCAGCAGTGGGACTAGCGGGAGTAGGGGCACAGATACGCAGTATTTT. The chain carries TRBV6-2 or TRBV6-3 and TRBJ2-3, with 14 nucleotides matching TRBD2. Germline V lookup: CDR1 MNHEY, CDR2 SVGEGT. The V segment lost 5 bases and the J segment 1 base; nucleotides outside the gene matches: 5. CDR3 length: 17 residues.

V usage is TRBV6-2 or TRBV6-3 and J usage is TRBJ1-2; a possible D gene is TRBD1 (6 bases). CDR3 length equals 13 residues. V lost 5 bases to trimming and J lost 4 bases, with 11 bases between them. Germline assignment: CDR1 MNHEY and CDR2 SVGEGT. CDR3 coding DNA: TGTGCCAGCAGTGAGGACAGAGTCTATGGCTACACCTTC. Translation gives CASSEDRVYGYTF.

The chain has TRBV21-1 and TRBJ2-2; TRBD2 is taken as the D call from the table, unchecked against the DNA. TRBV21-1 is described as a pseudogene. There are 15 residues in the CDR3. CDR3 residues: CASSKREDGAGELFF. CDR3 DNA sequence: TGTGCCAGCAGCAAAAGGGAGGACGGAGCCGGGGAGCTGTTTTTT.

This clone was detected a few times. This chain uses TRBV2 with TRBJ1-1, with a weak D call TRBD1 (6 bases). The V and J ends lost 7 bases and 1 base respectively, with 19 bases between them. The CDR3 spans 16 residues. Germline assignment: CDR1 SNHLY and CDR2 FYNNEI. The CDR3 region has the DNA TGTGCCAGCACCATTGATGGTGTCAGGGGGAACACTGAAGCTTTCTTT. It is translated as CASTIDGVRGNTEAFF. Based on the CDR3 plus reference TRBV2 and TRBJ1-1, the full variable domain is EPEVTQTPSHQVTQMGQEVILRCVPISNHLYFYWYRQILGQKVEFLVSFYNNEISEKSEIFDDQFSVERPDGSNFTLKIRSTKLEDSAMYFCASTIDGVRGNTEAFFGQGTRLTVV.

The chain has TRBV3-1 (or the pseudogene TRBV3-2) and TRBJ2-1; D not certain. Trimming took 1 base from V and 7 from J, leaving 5 bases between them. Germline assignment: CDR1 LGHDT and CDR2 YNNKEL (reference sequence). CDR3 length equals 12 residues. In DNA form, the CDR3 reads TGTGCCAGCAGCCAAGCTCAGAATGAGCAGTTCTTC. It encodes CASSQAQNEQFF.

V and J are TRBV19 and TRBJ2-6, with D perhaps TRBD1 (8 bases). CDR3 length: 20 amino acids. V was pared by 5 bases and J by 3 bases, with 26 bases between. CDR1 and CDR2 from the germline V gene are LNHDA and SQIVND (reference sequence). DNA of the CDR3: TGTGCCAGTAGTCCACAGGGGGGAGGGGGCGTTTACTTTGGGGCCAACGTCCTGACTTTC. Encoded protein: CASSPQGGGGVYFGANVLTF. The complete variable domain, with remaining parts taken from reference TRBV19 and TRBJ2-6, reads DGGITQSPKYLFRKEGQNVTLSCEQNLNHDAMYWYRQDPGQGLRLIYYSQIVNDFQKGDIAEGYSVSREKKESFPLTVTSAQKNPTAFYLCASSPQGGGGVYFGANVLTFGAGSRLTVL.

The chain couples TRBV11-2 to TRBJ2-5; 9 nucleotides match TRBD1. Trimming at V came to 4 bases and at J to 3 bases, leaving 0 bases not matched to a gene. The CDR3 is 13 residues long. Germline-derived CDR1 and CDR2 are SGHAT and FQNNGV. The CDR3 protein is CASSWDREETQYF. The CDR3 DNA reads as TGTGCCAGCAGCTGGGACAGGGAAGAGACCCAGTACTTC.

This chain links TRBV28 with TRBJ1-5; TRBD1 might be the D (6 bases). The CDR3 is 12 amino acids. Trimming left V 7 bases short and J 6 bases short, with 10 bases between. The germline gives CDR1 MDHEN, CDR2 SYDVKM. The CDR3 protein is CASKGTTQPQHF. The CDR3 DNA sequence: TGTGCCAGCAAGGGGACAACTCAGCCCCAGCATTTT.

The V and J genes are TRBV30 and TRBJ2-1; D perhaps matches TRBD2 (5 bases). V lost 0 bases, J lost 4 bases, and 22 bases lay in between. The CDR3 sequence is 18 residues long. Looked up from germline, CDR1 is GTSNPN and CDR2 is SVGIG (reference sequence). The CDR3 coding sequence is TGTGCCTGGAGTGTAACTGGCGGGCCCAAAACCCTGTACAATGAGCAGTTCTTC. Amino acid sequence: CAWSVTGGPKTLYNEQFF.

This clone was observed a few times. This chain joins TRBV28 and TRBJ1-2; D is possibly TRBD1 (5 bases). Trimming removed 2 bases at V and 4 bases at J, with 11 bases between. From germline, CDR1 is MDHEN and CDR2 SYDVKM. This CDR3 region has 14 residues. The CDR3 DNA follows: TGTGCCAGCAGTTTAGAGTCAGGGCCCTATGGCTACACCTTC. Encoded protein: CASSLESGPYGYTF.

The chain recombines TRBV28 with TRBJ1-6; TRBD1 matches 7 bases. The CDR3 has 16 amino acids. Per the germline V gene, CDR1 is MDHEN and CDR2 is SYDVKM. V trimming: 2 bases; J trimming: 3 bases; junction bases outside the gene matches: 4. CDR3 DNA: TGTGCCAGCAGTTTAAGGACAGGATTCTATAATTCACCCCTCCACTTT. The encoded protein is CASSLRTGFYNSPLHF.

The chain carries TRBV19 and TRBJ1-3; D is ambiguous. With 0 bases removed from V and 0 bases from J, the gap between germline ends came to 6 bases. CDR3 length equals 15 residues. Germline values: CDR1 LNHDA, CDR2 SQIVND (reference sequence). For the CDR3, the DNA is TGTGCCAGTAGTATAGATCGCAGCTCTGGAAACACCATATATTTT. It codes for CASSIDRSSGNTIYF.

The rearrangement uses TRBV5-1 and TRBJ2-2; TRBD2 matches at 9 bases. CDR1 and CDR2 from the germline V gene are SGHRS and YFSETQ. The CDR3 runs to 15 residues. The trim removed 0 bases at V and 10 bases at J, leaving 7 bases unmatched. DNA of the CDR3: TGCGCCAGCAGCTTGGTCGCGGGGGGGACGGAGGAGCTGTTTTTT. Translated, it gives CASSLVAGGTEELFF. Full variable domain (outside the CDR3, taken from reference TRBV5-1 and TRBJ2-2): KAGVTQTPRYLIKTRGQQVTLSCSPISGHRSVSWYQQTPGQGLQFLFEYFSETQRNKGNFPGRFSGRQFSNSRSEMNVSTLELGDSALYLCASSLVAGGTEELFFGEGSRLTVL.